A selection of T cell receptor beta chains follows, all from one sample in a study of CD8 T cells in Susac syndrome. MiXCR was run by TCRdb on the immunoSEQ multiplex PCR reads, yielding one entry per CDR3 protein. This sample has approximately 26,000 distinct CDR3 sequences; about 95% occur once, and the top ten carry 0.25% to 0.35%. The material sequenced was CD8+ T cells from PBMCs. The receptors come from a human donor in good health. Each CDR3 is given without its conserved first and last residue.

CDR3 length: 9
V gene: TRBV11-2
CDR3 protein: ASSSRNTQY

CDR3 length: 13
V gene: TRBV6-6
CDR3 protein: ASSYRQGLAYGYT

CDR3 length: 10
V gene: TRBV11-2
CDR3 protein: ASSLVPDTQY

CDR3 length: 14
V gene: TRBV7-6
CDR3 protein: ASSSSSGGGNQPQH

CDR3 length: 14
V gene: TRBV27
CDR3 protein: ASSSLGPGGQDTQY

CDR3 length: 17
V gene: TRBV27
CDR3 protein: ASSLFPQGSRRIHYGYT

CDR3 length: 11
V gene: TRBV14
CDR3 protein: ASSQVTTDTQY

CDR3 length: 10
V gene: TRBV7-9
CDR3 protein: ASSLGVQPQH

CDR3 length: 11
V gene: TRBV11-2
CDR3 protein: ASSRVRWETQY

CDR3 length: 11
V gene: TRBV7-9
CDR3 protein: ASSYPTIRKLF

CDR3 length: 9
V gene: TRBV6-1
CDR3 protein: ASSRGYEQY

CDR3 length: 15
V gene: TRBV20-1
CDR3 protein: SARDRIIVPHTDTQY

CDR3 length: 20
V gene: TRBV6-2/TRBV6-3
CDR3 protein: ASSYSIPKRDRPKSNAYEQY

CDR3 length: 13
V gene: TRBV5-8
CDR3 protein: ASSPRLTDTGELF

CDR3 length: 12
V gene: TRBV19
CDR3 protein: ASSVRDSTGELF

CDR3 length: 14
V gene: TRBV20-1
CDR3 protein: SARDVTGHESDTQY

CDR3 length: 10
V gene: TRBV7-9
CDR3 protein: ASSRQSGIEF

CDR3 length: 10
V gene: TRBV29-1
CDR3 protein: SVSDGDETQY

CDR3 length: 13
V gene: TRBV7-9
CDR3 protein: ASRPGTGFFYGYT

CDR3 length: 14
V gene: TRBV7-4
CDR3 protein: ASSLEAGFHNSPLH

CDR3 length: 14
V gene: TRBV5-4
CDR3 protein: ASSLDQAGAKNIQY

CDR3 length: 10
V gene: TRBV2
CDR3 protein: ASTQDTGELF

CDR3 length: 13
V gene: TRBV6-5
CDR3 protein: ASSYREGGPNEQF

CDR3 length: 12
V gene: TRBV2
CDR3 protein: ASSGTHRAYEQY

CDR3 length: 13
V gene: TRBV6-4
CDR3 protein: ASSDSGGATDTQY

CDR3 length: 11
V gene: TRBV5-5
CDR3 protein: ASSFGLPAEAF

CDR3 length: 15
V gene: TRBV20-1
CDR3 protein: SARDGLLRGMNTEAF

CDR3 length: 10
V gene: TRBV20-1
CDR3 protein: SAWTGSYEQY

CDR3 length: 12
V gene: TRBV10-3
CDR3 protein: AISDRERNQPQH

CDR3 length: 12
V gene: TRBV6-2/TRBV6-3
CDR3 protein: ASSRPGNTGELF

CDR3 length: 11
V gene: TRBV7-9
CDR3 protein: ASSLRPDLSYT

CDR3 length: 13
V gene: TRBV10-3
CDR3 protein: AISPGQGNNSPLH

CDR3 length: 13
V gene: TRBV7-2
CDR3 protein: ASSYRDSVSLEQY

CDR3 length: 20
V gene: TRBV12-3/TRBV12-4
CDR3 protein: ASSFPTPGPSRSNPPYSPLH

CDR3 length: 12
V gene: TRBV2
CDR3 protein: ASREFDRYYEQY

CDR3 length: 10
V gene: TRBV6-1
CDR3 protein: ATLSFTDTQY

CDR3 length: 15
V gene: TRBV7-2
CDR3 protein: ASSPRHRAGGSYEQY

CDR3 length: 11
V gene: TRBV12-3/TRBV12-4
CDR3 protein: ASSERDRQPQH

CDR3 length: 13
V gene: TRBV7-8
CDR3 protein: ASSGSGGRYNEQF

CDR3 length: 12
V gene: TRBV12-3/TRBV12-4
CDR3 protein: ASSSQLSTDTQY

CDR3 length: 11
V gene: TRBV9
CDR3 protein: ASSVGGGTEQY

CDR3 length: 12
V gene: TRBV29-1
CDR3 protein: SVVADGSYNEQF

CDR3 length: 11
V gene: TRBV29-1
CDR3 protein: SVDAPDVYGYT

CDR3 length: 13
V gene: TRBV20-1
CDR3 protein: SALGWGEGSQPQH

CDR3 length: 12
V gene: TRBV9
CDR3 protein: ASSQGTRNTEAF

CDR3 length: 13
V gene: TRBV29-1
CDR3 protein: SVELRDRYAYEQY

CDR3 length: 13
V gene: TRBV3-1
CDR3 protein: ASSLRLAGVNEQF

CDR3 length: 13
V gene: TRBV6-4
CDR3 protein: ASTPTSGGTDTQY

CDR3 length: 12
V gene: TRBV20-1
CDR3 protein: SARGAPSNEKLF